The clone carrying this T cell receptor beta chain was observed a few times. Its antigen is not known. Researchers grouped second doses given at about 4 or about 12 weeks into one pool. The CDR3 contains 15 residues. The V gene end was trimmed by 1 base and the J gene end by 4 bases; junction bases not matched to a gene: 7. Germline-derived CDR1 and CDR2 are LNHDA and SQIVND (reference sequence). These data originate in a study of T cell responses to AZD1222 COVID-19 vaccine. Study outcomes and limitations: White British donors predominated, females outnumbered males, and clonal diversity was possibly underestimated. Two AZD1222 administrations were followed by greater Spike-specific TCR breadth and depth. Sampled repertoires all dated from after the peak T cell response.

The assay was immunoSEQ multiplex PCR, and TCRdb's table has in-frame clones only and misses some. The sample consists of 150,000 or so clones, roughly 88% of them appearing once. The origin of this receptor is an adult who received the AZD1222 COVID-19 vaccine. The starting material was peripheral blood, obtained 28 days after the second AZD1222 dose. This chain connects TRBV19 to TRBJ2-7, with 7 bases that match TRBD1. The CDR3 sequence: CASSIATGVSYEQYF. The CDR3, as DNA: TGTGCCAGTAGTATAGCCACAGGGGTCTCGTACGAGCAGTACTTC.